This T cell receptor beta chain was found in a study of OX40 agonist ivuxolimab in advanced cancers. Data came from immunoSEQ multiplex PCR; TCRdb stores just in-frame clones and leaves some out. The table includes more than 45,000 clones, 92% detected once. Per germline, CDR1 SEHNR and CDR2 FQNEAQ (reference sequence). The CDR3 has 14 residues. J was trimmed by 10 bases and V by 1 base; bases with no gene match: 8. The input for sequencing was CD4+ or CD8+ T cells sorted from blood, taken in a trial of the OX40 agonist ivuxolimab. This receptor was taken from an adult with an advanced solid tumor such as melanoma, head and neck, liver or kidney cancer. The chain has TRBV7-9 and TRBJ1-1, with 8 bases aligning to TRBD1. CDR3 protein: CASSLGDRSSGAFF. The CDR3 nucleotides are TGTGCCAGCAGCTTAGGGGACAGGTCTTCCGGAGCTTTCTTT.